This record concerns one T cell receptor (beta chain) sequence. Its antigen has not been determined. No much larger clone exists at a distance of one base, and base qualities are not known. Library generation was performed with the immunoSEQ multiplex PCR assay. For most patients, genomic DNA was isolated with the Qiagen DNeasy Blood and Tissue Kit and shipped frozen to Adaptive Biotechnologies for TCR sequencing. High-throughput TCR-beta CDR3 sequencing of genomic DNA from most patients was performed by Adaptive Biotechnologies. As for the original processing: Adaptive's ImmunoSEQ software was the source of the TCR sequencing data for roughly 19 patients, while three other patients were processed with MiXCR and VDJtools. CD4 versus CD8 sorting errors were corrected by removing sequences found in both subsets at a frequency ratio below 5:1. CDR3 nucleotide sequences shared between donor and recipient were removed because their origin could not be assigned. To count as alloreactive, a clone needed at least 2-fold expansion over unstimulated cells and a minimum CFSE-low frequency of 0.002% (template counts) or 0.001% (read counts). A clone was considered mappable if detected in the sequenced pre-transplant spleen, lymph node, or MLR CFSE-low populations of the donor or recipient. Cumulative frequency of alloreactive clones was calculated as a percentage of all sequences weighted by copy number. TCRdb holds this immuneACCESS table with in-frame rearrangements only. Some clones are missing; in checked studies, unresolved V genes explain under half, and the rest has no known cause. D and trimming come from the DNA, and the V and J calls and clone size come from that table. Counted in this sample were about 90,000 clones; approximately 92% of them appeared once. Approximately 1.1% of the sample is taken by the ten largest.

These data originate in a study of graft-versus-host responses after intestinal transplantation (dated by TCRdb to about 2021). Concerning the study at large: The transplants that recipients got were multivisceral, liver-intestinal, or isolated intestinal. All recipients received anti-thymocyte globulin induction followed by maintenance tacrolimus and steroids for approximately 3 years. Graft-versus-host and host-versus-graft alloreactive T cell clones were tracked in the graft, circulation and bone marrow after intestinal transplantation using bulk TCR-beta CDR3 sequencing. Rather than being sequenced by the commercial service, samples from three later patients were sequenced in-house on an Illumina MiSeq and processed with MiXCR. A peak of at least 4% donor T cells among recipient peripheral blood mononuclear cells was the definition used for donor T cell macrochimerism. The cohort enrolled 20 to 30 intestinal transplant recipients including one retransplant, and a few patients lacking pretransplant specimens were excluded. Alloreactive clones were identified by sequencing pre-transplant mixed lymphocyte reaction products and comparing these products with unstimulated pre-transplant donor and recipient T cells.

Study-level results and caveats: GvH clones were found in recipient bone marrow, and some of the GvH clones appeared earlier in ileal mucosa or blood, which is consistent with an intestinal mucosal origin. Conclusions were limited by the relatively low number and heterogeneity of intestinal transplant patients. In the allografts of patients with donor T cell macrochimerism, GvH to HvG T cell clonal ratios were high. Peak levels of circulating GvH clones were associated with declines in HvG clones early after transplant.

What this sample's time point label stands for: cells obtained before transplantation from donor or recipient. CD3+CD4+ and CD3+CD8+ populations were FACS-sorted from unstimulated pre-transplant donor and recipient cells taken from spleen or lymph nodes. Here V drops 5 bases and J drops 4 bases, and the junction holds 6 bases not matched to any gene. CDR1 SGDLS and CDR2 YYNGEE are derived from the germline V gene. Its CDR3 holds 15 amino acids, cysteine through phenylalanine. Only the CDR3 part of the read is kept: 45 bases, read in frame from the first base. The rearrangement combines TRBV9 with TRBJ2-6; TRBD1 aligns with 7 central bases. Source: unstimulated CD8+ T cells sorted from spleen or lymph node cells, taken before transplant. The source of this sequence is a human donor who was the organ donor for an intestinal transplant. The CDR3 protein sequence reads: CASSKGALGANVLTF. The nucleotide sequence reads TGTGCCAGCAGTAAGGGGGCCCTCGGGGCCAACGTCCTGACTTTC.